These 31 T cell receptor beta chains originate from one sample sequenced in a study of T cell responses to AZD1222 COVID-19 vaccine. Libraries were prepared by immunoSEQ multiplex PCR; TCRdb keeps only in-frame clonotypes and omits some of them. The sample includes 150,000 or so clones, about 90% seen only once; the top ten take roughly 3.8%. The material was peripheral blood, obtained 28 days after the second AZD1222 dose. The source is an adult who received the AZD1222 COVID-19 vaccine.

This rearrangement joins TRBV29-1 to TRBJ1-1, with 8 bases lining up with TRBD1. V lost 5 bases, J lost 1 base, and 9 bases stayed unmatched. Germline V gene data show CDR1 as SQVTM and CDR2 as ANQGSEA. This CDR3 spans 15 amino acids. The CDR3 reads CSVSSQQGGNTEAFF. CDR3 DNA: TGCAGCGTTTCTTCCCAACAGGGGGGGAACACTGAAGCTTTCTTT.

The rearrangement uses TRBV24-1 and TRBJ1-5; D is undetermined. The germline gives CDR1 KGHDR, CDR2 SFDVKD. CDR3 length: 15 amino acids. With 4 bases removed from V and 9 bases from J, the gap between germline ends came to 18 bases. The CDR3 coding sequence is TGTGCCACCAGTGACACCCGGAGGCTACTGGGGCCCCAGCATTTT. Translating gives CATSDTRRLLGPQHF.

This sequence joins TRBV18 and TRBJ1-2; 9 bases match TRBD1. Germline CDR1 is KGHSH and CDR2 is LQKENI. CDR3 length equals 14 residues. Trimming at V came to 0 bases and at J to 4 bases, leaving 0 bases not matched to a gene. The CDR3 DNA reads TGTGCCAGCTCACCACCGGACAGGGGCTATGGCTACACCTTC. Its translation: CASSPPDRGYGYTF.

The chain combines TRBV19 with TRBJ1-1; tentative D call: TRBD1 (5 bases). The ends were cut back, 3 bases at V and 5 bases at J, with 19 bases in the middle. CDR3 length: 16 amino acids. Germline V CDR1 and CDR2: LNHDA, SQIVND (reference sequence). The CDR3 spells CASSMRGWPGPTEAFF. DNA for the CDR3: TGTGCCAGTAGTATGCGGGGGTGGCCGGGGCCGACTGAAGCTTTCTTT.

The gene calls are TRBV21-1 and TRBJ2-7; the table's D call, TRBD2, has no DNA check behind it. TRBV21-1 is termed a pseudogene. The CDR3 sequence is 12 residues long. Written as DNA, the CDR3 is TGTGCCAGCAGCATAGACTCCTACGAGCAGTACTTC. Its translation: CASSIDSYEQYF.

This clone was picked up one time. The chain employs TRBV3-1 (or the pseudogene TRBV3-2) and TRBJ1-4; a weak D match, TRBD1 (6 bases). Germline CDR1 and CDR2: LGHDT and YNNKEL (reference sequence). CDR3 length equals 14 residues. V lost 4 bases and J lost 10, with 16 bases in between. The CDR3 loop is CASSPRGEQGKLFF. In DNA, the CDR3 is TGTGCCAGCAGCCCCCGGGGCGAACAGGGAAAACTGTTTTTT.

J is TRBJ2-7 and V is TRBV5-6; 10 nucleotides line up with TRBD2. This CDR3 spans 17 amino acids. The J segment lost 0 bases and the V segment lost 6 bases, leaving 12 bases of the junction unmatched. Germline loops: CDR1 SGHDT, CDR2 YYEEEE. The chain's CDR3 is CASNPPASGGFSYEQYF. For the CDR3, the DNA is TGTGCCAGCAACCCCCCGGCTAGCGGGGGATTCTCCTACGAGCAGTACTTC.

The chain recombines TRBV9 with TRBJ2-5; 7 bases match TRBD2. The CDR3 sequence is 16 residues long. The V gene's germline CDR1 is SGDLS and CDR2 YYNGEE. The junction had 6 bases not matched to a gene; V was cut back by 0 bases and J by 1 base. CDR3 bases: TGTGCCAGCAGCGTAGGGGCGGGAGCCCTCCAAGAGACCCAGTACTTC. Its translation: CASSVGAGALQETQYF.

CDR3 sequence: CASSPGLAFNEQFF. DNA for the CDR3: TGTGCCAGCAGCCCGGGACTAGCATTCAATGAGCAGTTCTTC. V usage is TRBV7-2 and J usage is TRBJ2-1; TRBD2 aligns across 9 bases. V gave up 5 bases and J gave up 6 bases; unmatched junction bases: 5. CDR3 length: 14 residues. Germline lookup yields CDR1 SGHTA and CDR2 FQGNSA.

This sequence joins TRBV5-4 and TRBJ1-2; 9 bases match TRBD1. The CDR3 is made up of 16 amino acids. The germline CDR1 and CDR2 sequences are SGHNT and YYREEE (reference sequence). The V segment lost 3 bases and the J segment 2 bases; nucleotides outside the gene matches: 8. The CDR3 nucleotides are TGTGCCAGCAGCTCCCGGGACAGGGCTTGGAACTATGGCTACACCTTC. Its translation: CASSSRDRAWNYGYTF.

Of note for this clone: This same CDR3 is encoded by further DNA sequences in the sample. V gene TRBV6-6 combines with J gene TRBJ2-3; 11 positions match TRBD1. Germline loops: CDR1 MNHNY, CDR2 SVGAGI (reference sequence). V trimming: 6 bases; J trimming: 3 bases; junction bases outside the gene matches: 5. The CDR3 length is 15 residues. CDR3 in amino acids: CASSSRDRGTDTQYF. CDR3 in DNA: TGTGCCAGCAGCTCTCGGGACAGGGGGACAGATACGCAGTATTTT.

The sample holds one count of this clone. The rearrangement links TRBV3-1 (or the pseudogene TRBV3-2) to TRBJ1-2; TRBD1 matches 7 bases. There are 14 residues in the CDR3. Trimming at V came to 4 bases and at J to 3 bases, leaving 5 bases not matched to a gene. CDR1 and CDR2 from the germline V gene are LGHDT and YNNKEL (reference sequence). The CDR3 spells CASSPPTGDYGYTF. The CDR3 DNA reads as TGTGCCAGCAGCCCCCCCACAGGGGACTATGGCTACACCTTC.

J is TRBJ2-5 and V is TRBV6-5, with 7 bases aligning to TRBD1. Losses at the gene ends were 2 bases for V and 2 bases for J; bases not matched to a gene: 2. The germline V gene has CDR1 MNHEY and CDR2 SVGAGI. This CDR3 contains 14 residues. CDR3 DNA sequence: TGTGCCAGCAGTTACGAGGGACAGCAAGAGACCCAGTACTTC. Translated, it gives CASSYEGQQETQYF.

The chain uses TRBV19 and TRBJ1-4, with D unresolved. This CDR3 contains 11 residues. V lost 6 bases and J 8 bases, leaving 7 bases between the germline ends. Germline V lookup: CDR1 LNHDA, CDR2 SQIVND (reference sequence). This CDR3 reads CASRTEEKLFF. As DNA, the CDR3 is TGTGCCAGTAGAACTGAGGAAAAACTGTTTTTT.

This chain uses TRBV27 with TRBJ2-2; D is uncertain. The CDR3 has 12 amino acids. The germline CDR1 and CDR2 sequences are MNHEY and SMNVEV (reference sequence). The V end lost 2 bases, the J end lost 7 bases, and 5 bases lay between the germline ends. The CDR3 sequence is CASSLLGGELFF. CDR3 nucleotide sequence: TGTGCCAGCAGTTTACTAGGCGGGGAGCTGTTTTTT.

The chain has TRBV9 and TRBJ2-1; tentatively, D is TRBD2 (5 bases). The CDR3 covers 15 residues. Germline values: CDR1 SGDLS, CDR2 YYNGEE. The V end lost 2 bases, the J end lost 2 bases, and 11 bases lay between the germline ends. In nucleotides, the CDR3 is TGTGCCAGCAGCGTTACCCAGCGGCCCTACAATGAGCAGTTCTTC. Residues: CASSVTQRPYNEQFF.

The V call is TRBV7-3, the J call TRBJ2-2; unclear D gene. The length of the CDR3 is 15 residues. Trimming took 5 bases from V and 5 from J, leaving 15 bases between them. CDR1 is SGHTA, CDR2 FQGTGA, per germline. Here the CDR3 reads CASSPSRTWTGELFF. The CDR3 DNA sequence: TGTGCCAGCAGCCCATCTAGGACGTGGACCGGGGAGCTGTTTTTT.

V gene TRBV2 combines with J gene TRBJ2-1; D gene unclear. From germline, CDR1 is SNHLY and CDR2 FYNNEI. V was cut by 3 bases and J by 4 bases, with 13 bases left in between. CDR3 length equals 15 residues. CDR3 protein: CASSDQSTTYNEQFF. CDR3 in DNA: TGTGCCAGCAGTGACCAAAGTACTACGTACAATGAGCAGTTCTTC.

The V gene is TRBV3-1 (or the pseudogene TRBV3-2), the J gene TRBJ2-1, with D uncertain. Trimming removed 0 bases from V and 6 bases from J, with 12 bases in between. Germline CDR1 reads LGHDT; CDR2 reads YNNKEL (reference sequence). The CDR3 is 15 amino acids. CDR3: CASSQDLVEANEQFF. The CDR3 coding sequence is TGTGCCAGCAGCCAAGATCTGGTAGAGGCCAATGAGCAGTTCTTC.

The genes are TRBV12-5 and TRBJ1-1; D is ambiguous. V lost 5 bases, J lost 7 bases, and 11 bases lay in between. CDR3 size: 12 residues. Germline V gene lookup returns CDR1 LGHNT and CDR2 FRNRAP. CDR3 sequence reads: CASGPGMGEAFF. In DNA form, the CDR3 reads TGTGCTAGTGGTCCTGGTATGGGTGAAGCTTTCTTT.

This chain uses TRBV6-5 with TRBJ1-2; tentatively, D is TRBD1 (5 bases). This CDR3 spans 14 amino acids. Germline CDR1 reads MNHEY; CDR2 reads SVGAGI. V shed 2 bases and J shed 4 bases, with 11 bases lying between them. CDR3 sequence (DNA): TGTGCCAGCAGTTACCTGGCGGGACTCTATGGCTACACCTTC. Residues: CASSYLAGLYGYTF.

This clone was seen just once. The chain couples TRBV5-5 to TRBJ2-5; D tentatively fits TRBD1 or TRBD2 (5 bases each). Germline V CDR1 and CDR2: SGHKS, YYEKEE (reference sequence). Between the trimmed V and J ends, which lost 6 bases and 3 bases, there was a span of 18 bases. CDR3 length: 15 residues. This chain's CDR3 is CASNPRWDGKETQYF. CDR3 in DNA: TGTGCCAGCAACCCCAGGTGGGACGGAAAAGAGACCCAGTACTTC.

V gene TRBV11-1 combines with J gene TRBJ1-6, with no clear D. V lost 5 bases and J 1 base, leaving 3 bases between the germline ends. This CDR3 comprises 13 residues. Germline-derived CDR1 and CDR2 are SGHAT and FQDESV (reference sequence). The CDR3 DNA is TGTGCCAGCAGCCCATCCTATAATTCACCCCTCCACTTT. Translated: CASSPSYNSPLHF.

The chain recombines TRBV3-1 (or the pseudogene TRBV3-2) with TRBJ2-7, with TRBD1 as a possible D gene (6 bases). The germline V gene encodes CDR1 LGHDT and CDR2 YNNKEL (reference sequence). The length of the CDR3 is 15 residues. Between the trimmed V and J ends, which lost 0 bases and 2 bases, there was a span of 11 bases. CDR3 bases: TGTGCCAGCAGCCAAGAACCCAGGGGTCCCTACGAGCAGTACTTC. Protein: CASSQEPRGPYEQYF.

This clone turned up a few times. V gene TRBV19 combines with J gene TRBJ1-5; 7 positions agree with TRBD1. The CDR3 is 15 residues long. V trimming: 6 bases; J trimming: 0 bases; junction bases outside the gene matches: 5. Germline loops: CDR1 LNHDA, CDR2 SQIVND (reference sequence). The CDR3 is CASRPGTDSNQPQHF. The CDR3 coding sequence is TGTGCCAGTAGACCCGGGACAGATAGCAATCAGCCCCAGCATTTT.

The chain has TRBV28 and TRBJ1-6; 9 bases match TRBD1. The junction had 11 bases not matched to a gene; V was cut back by 6 bases and J by 14 bases. The CDR3 is 14 amino acids. The germline CDR1 and CDR2 sequences are MDHEN and SYDVKM. CDR3: CASRAGTGPPSLHF. The CDR3 DNA reads TGTGCCAGCAGGGCCGGGACAGGGCCCCCATCCCTCCACTTT.

The chain has TRBV19 and TRBJ1-6; 10 bases agree with TRBD1. The V and J ends lost 6 bases and 10 bases, in that order; junction bases with no gene match: 12. This CDR3 contains 16 residues. Germline CDR1 LNHDA, CDR2 SQIVND (reference sequence). The CDR3 is CASSATAGTGASPLHF. In nucleotides, the CDR3 is TGTGCCAGTAGCGCTACCGCCGGGACAGGGGCCTCACCCCTCCACTTT.

The chain joins TRBV18 to TRBJ2-3, with TRBD2 matching 8 bases. Germline CDR1 reads KGHSH; CDR2 reads LQKENI. The CDR3 sequence is 15 residues long. After removal of 3 bases from V and 3 bases from J, the junction contained 5 bases not matched to a gene. DNA of the CDR3: TGTGCCAGCTCACCGGGAGCGGGGGCGACAGATACGCAGTATTTT. Protein product: CASSPGAGATDTQYF.

V and J are TRBV6-4 and TRBJ2-1; 9 positions match TRBD2. Per germline, CDR1 MRHNA and CDR2 SNTAGT. Losses at the gene ends were 4 bases for V and 3 bases for J; bases not matched to a gene: 1. CDR3 size: 14 residues. CDR3 protein: CASSASGDYNEQFF. CDR3 nucleotides: TGTGCCAGCAGTGCTAGCGGGGACTACAATGAGCAGTTCTTC.

This chain uses TRBV9 with TRBJ2-1, with D perhaps matching TRBD1 (6 bases). Trimming took off 0 bases at V and 9 bases at J, with 22 bases between the two ends. Germline loops: CDR1 SGDLS, CDR2 YYNGEE. The CDR3 consists of 17 residues. In nucleotides, the CDR3 is TGTGCCAGCAGCGTAGATATCAGTGGGGGCCTGATGGTTGAGCAGTTCTTC. Translated, it gives CASSVDISGGLMVEQFF.

The chain recombines TRBV14 with TRBJ1-1, with D possibly TRBD1 on 5 matching bases. The CDR3 contains 16 residues. Trimming stripped 8 bases from V and 0 bases from J, with 19 bases between. Germline V gives CDR1 SGHDN, CDR2 FVKESK. For the CDR3, the DNA is TGTGCCAGCGGCCTATACCGGGACTTTATGAACACTGAAGCTTTCTTT. It codes for CASGLYRDFMNTEAFF.